This T cell receptor (beta chain) stems from a study of post-analysis software for immune sequencing data. The study's findings and limits: Comparison of patients with controls showed five TRBV segments more frequent in patients, TRBV5-6, TRBV5-1 and TRBV20-1 among them. Same-batch samples co-clustered strongly by F measure. Controls showed significantly higher normalized Chao1 diversity than did multiple sclerosis patients.

Only a few counts were recorded for this clonotype. The target antigen is unknown. V shed 1 base and J 4 bases; nucleotides not matched to a gene: 7. This CDR3 is 16 amino acids long. Germline V gene lookup returns CDR1 SGHTA and CDR2 FQGNSA. The library was made from cDNA and included unique molecular identifiers. TCRdb independently ran MiXCR on the PCR reads; one entry per CDR3 protein. Altogether 820,000 or so distinct CDR3 sequences are present, about 57% being singletons, with the ten largest covering over 4%. The sequenced sample consisted of blood. This chain joins TRBV7-2 and TRBJ2-5; 9 bases agree with TRBD1. The clonotype comes from a girl aged 5 to 17 with multiple sclerosis. As DNA, the CDR3 is TGTGCCAGCAGCTTAGTAGGGACAGGGAGTCCAGAGACCCAGTACTTC. Its protein product is CASSLVGTGSPETQYF.